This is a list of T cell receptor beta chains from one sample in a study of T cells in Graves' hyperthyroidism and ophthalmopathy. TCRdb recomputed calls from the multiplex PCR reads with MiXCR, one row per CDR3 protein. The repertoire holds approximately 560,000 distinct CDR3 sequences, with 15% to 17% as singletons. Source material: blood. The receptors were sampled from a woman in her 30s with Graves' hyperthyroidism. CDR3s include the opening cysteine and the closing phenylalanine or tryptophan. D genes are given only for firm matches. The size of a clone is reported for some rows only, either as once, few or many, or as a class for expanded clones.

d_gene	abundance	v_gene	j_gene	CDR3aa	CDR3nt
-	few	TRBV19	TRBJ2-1	CASTIGGIGEQFF	TGTGCCAGTACTATCGGTGGGATAGGTGAGCAGTTCTTC
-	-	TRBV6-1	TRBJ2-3	CAITRDGDPSTDTQYF	TGTGCCATCACCCGCGACGGGGACCCTAGCACAGATACGCAGTATTTT
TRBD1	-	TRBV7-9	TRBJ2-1	CASSSAGTGSNEQFF	TGTGCCAGCAGCTCAGCCGGGACAGGGTCCAATGAGCAGTTCTTC
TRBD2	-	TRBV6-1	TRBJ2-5	CASSDPAGAETQYF	TGTGCCAGCAGTGACCCAGCGGGAGCCGAGACCCAGTACTTC
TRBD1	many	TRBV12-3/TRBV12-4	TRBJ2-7	CASRHRDRGLEQYF	TGTGCCAGCAGACACCGGGACAGGGGGCTCGAGCAGTACTTC
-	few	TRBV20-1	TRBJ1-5	CSASVGGRNQPQHF	TGCAGTGCTAGTGTGGGGGGCCGCAATCAGCCCCAGCATTTT
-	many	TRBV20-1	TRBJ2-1	CSAEGGEGAVNEQFF	TGCAGTGCGGAAGGCGGGGAGGGGGCTGTAAATGAGCAGTTCTTC
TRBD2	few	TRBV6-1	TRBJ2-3	CASSVLRRGSDTQYF	TGTGCCAGCAGTGTCCTTCGGCGCGGGAGTGATACGCAGTATTTT
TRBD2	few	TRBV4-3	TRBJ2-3	CASSQAPGLAGPDTQYF	TGCGCCAGCAGCCAAGCGCCGGGACTAGCGGGACCAGATACGCAGTATTTT
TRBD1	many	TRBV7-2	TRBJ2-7	CAASRGRDREQYF	TGTGCCGCATCCAGGGGGCGGGACAGGGAGCAGTACTTC
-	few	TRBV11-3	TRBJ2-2	CASERGSSTGELFF	TGTGCCAGCGAGAGGGGGTCCTCAACCGGGGAGCTGTTTTTT
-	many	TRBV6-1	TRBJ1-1	CASNLRTGMTEAFF	TGTGCCAGCAACCTTCGAACAGGGATGACTGAAGCTTTCTTT
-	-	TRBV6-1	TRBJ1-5	CASLGWQGNQPQHF	TGTGCCAGCCTTGGTTGGCAGGGGAATCAGCCCCAGCATTTT
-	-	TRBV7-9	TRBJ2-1	CASNPILGETQFF	TGTGCCAGCAACCCAATCCTGGGGGAGACCCAGTTCTTC
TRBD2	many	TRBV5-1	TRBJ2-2	CASSAAGGPVGELFF	TGCGCCAGCAGCGCAGCGGGAGGGCCGGTCGGGGAGCTGTTTTTT
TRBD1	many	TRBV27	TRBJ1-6	CASSRRYTGGQSYNSPLHF	TGTGCCAGCAGTCGAAGATACACAGGGGGCCAATCCTATAATTCACCCCTCCACTTT
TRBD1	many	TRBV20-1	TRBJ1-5	CSAIGQGYSNQPQHF	TGCAGTGCTATCGGACAGGGCTATAGCAATCAGCCCCAGCATTTT
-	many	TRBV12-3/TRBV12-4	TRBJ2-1	CAIVVGSVRDEQFF	TGTGCCATCGTCGTCGGGAGTGTTCGGGATGAGCAGTTCTTC
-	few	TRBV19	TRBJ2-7	CASSMDRGLGYEQYF	TGTGCCAGTAGTATGGACAGAGGTCTTGGATACGAGCAGTACTTC
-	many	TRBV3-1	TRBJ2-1	CASSPPFGAHNEQFF	TGTGCCAGCAGCCCTCCCTTCGGAGCCCACAATGAGCAGTTCTTC
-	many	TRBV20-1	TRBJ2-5	CSGRGVTMGLGETQYF	TGCAGTGGAAGAGGGGTCACCATGGGGTTAGGGGAGACCCAGTACTTC
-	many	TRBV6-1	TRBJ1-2	CASRSRDTFYGYTF	TGTGCCAGCAGATCCCGGGACACCTTCTATGGCTACACCTTC
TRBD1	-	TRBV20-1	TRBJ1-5	CSAETGIHQPQHF	TGCAGTGCGGAGACAGGGATTCATCAGCCCCAGCATTTT
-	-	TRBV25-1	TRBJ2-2	CASSQQRNTGELFF	TGTGCCAGCAGTCAGCAGCGAAACACCGGGGAGCTGTTTTTT
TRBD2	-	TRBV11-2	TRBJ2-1	CASSDPSGSTGSYNEQFF	TGTGCCAGCAGTGACCCTAGCGGGAGCACGGGCTCCTACAATGAGCAGTTCTTC
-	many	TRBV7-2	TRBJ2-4	CASSLVNLAKNIQYF	TGTGCCAGCAGCTTAGTCAATCTAGCCAAAAACATTCAGTACTTC
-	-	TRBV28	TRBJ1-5	CASSFSPGNQPQHF	TGTGCCAGCAGTTTCTCCCCAGGGAACCAGCCCCAGCATTTT
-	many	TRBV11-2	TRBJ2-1	CASSRGGNTYNEQFF	TGTGCCAGCAGCCGTGGGGGTAATACCTACAATGAGCAGTTCTTC
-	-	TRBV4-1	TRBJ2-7	CASSQDGVSSYEQYF	TGTGCCAGCAGCCAAGATGGGGTTTCGTCCTACGAGCAGTACTTC
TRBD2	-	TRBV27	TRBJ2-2	CASSIAGRAGELFF	TGTGCCAGCAGTATAGCGGGAAGGGCCGGGGAGCTGTTTTTT
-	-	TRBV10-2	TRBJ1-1	CASSGHQPEAFF	TGCGCCAGCAGTGGACACCAGCCTGAAGCTTTCTTT
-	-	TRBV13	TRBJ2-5	CASSLGLIGGQETQYF	TGTGCCAGCAGCTTAGGCCTAATAGGAGGCCAAGAGACCCAGTACTTC